This TCR beta chain originates from a study of chemoradiotherapy in HPV16-positive cancers. Concerning this clone itself: The antigen remains unidentified.

The protocol was immunoSEQ multiplex PCR, while the TCRdb copy is restricted to in-frame clones and leaves out a portion. The table includes approximately 13,000 clones, around 85% detected once. V gave up 6 bases and J gave up 8 bases; unmatched junction bases: 13. CDR1 and CDR2 (germline): LNHDA, SQIVND (reference sequence). This CDR3 is 15 amino acids long. General study findings and limits: During treatment, candidate HPV-specific clones and E7-related motifs expanded in tumor. Only two HPV16-positive patients supplied the functional HPV-specificity definition. Better recurrence-free survival went with HPV-responsive T-cell expansion in HPV16-positive patients.

This TCR derives from a human donor with HPV-associated anogenital cancer. This chain joins TRBV19 and TRBJ1-2, with 9 bases fitting TRBD1. The sample in question was blood, obtained from a patient who underwent chemoradiotherapy. CDR3 amino acids: CASSDPGQGTGGYTF. The CDR3 DNA reads as TGTGCCAGTAGCGATCCGGGACAGGGCACGGGGGGCTACACCTTC. The entire variable domain, with the rest obtained from reference TRBV19 and TRBJ1-2, is as follows: DGGITQSPKYLFRKEGQNVTLSCEQNLNHDAMYWYRQDPGQGLRLIYYSQIVNDFQKGDIAEGYSVSREKKESFPLTVTSAQKNPTAFYLCASSDPGQGTGGYTFGSGTRLTVV.